The 26 T cell receptor beta chains below were found in one sample sequenced in a study of OX40 agonist ivuxolimab in advanced cancers. Assay: immunoSEQ multiplex PCR; the TCRdb copy retains only in-frame clones and omits some. The sample yields 55,000 to 65,000 clones, 84% seen once. Here the sequenced sample was CD4+ or CD8+ T cells sorted from blood, taken in a trial of the OX40 agonist ivuxolimab. The source of these receptors is an adult with an advanced solid tumor such as melanoma, head and neck, liver or kidney cancer.

This chain connects TRBV25-1 to TRBJ2-2; D remains ambiguous. The germline gives CDR1 MGHDK, CDR2 SYGVNS. Trimming took 5 bases from V and 5 from J, leaving 12 bases between them. The CDR3 has 14 residues. CDR3 in DNA: TGTGCCAGCAGTCCCCAGACTCAAACCGGGGAGCTGTTTTTT. Amino acid sequence: CASSPQTQTGELFF. Together with reference TRBV25-1 and TRBJ2-2, the CDR3 gives the full variable domain: EADIYQTPRYLVIGTGKKITLECSQTMGHDKMYWYQQDPGMELHLIHYSYGVNSTEKGDLSSESTVSRIRTEHFPLTLESARPSHTSQYLCASSPQTQTGELFFGEGSRLTVL.

This clone came up a few times. The chain joins TRBV28 to TRBJ1-1, with no clear D. Trimming stripped 5 bases from V and 1 base from J, with 2 bases between. The CDR3 totals 11 residues. Germline V CDR1 and CDR2: MDHEN, SYDVKM. CDR3 sequence reads: CASSTNTEAFF. The CDR3 nucleotides read TGTGCCAGCAGTACGAACACTGAAGCTTTCTTT.

The J gene is TRBJ1-2, the V gene TRBV5-1, with D perhaps TRBD1 (6 bases). The germline V and J ends were trimmed by 5 bases and 2 bases, with 13 bases remaining between them. Germline V lookup: CDR1 SGHRS, CDR2 YFSETQ. The CDR3 spans 14 residues. The CDR3 DNA reads as TGCGCCAGCAGTTCCGCGGGGGCAAACTATGGCTACACCTTC. Protein sequence: CASSSAGANYGYTF. Looking up the rest from reference TRBV5-1 and TRBJ1-2 gives the full variable domain: KAGVTQTPRYLIKTRGQQVTLSCSPISGHRSVSWYQQTPGQGLQFLFEYFSETQRNKGNFPGRFSGRQFSNSRSEMNVSTLELGDSALYLCASSSAGANYGYTFGSGTRLTVV.

V and J are TRBV2 and TRBJ2-1; TRBD2 might be the D (6 bases). This CDR3 is built from 12 residues. V was pared by 6 bases and J by 10 bases, with 13 bases between. Per germline, CDR1 SNHLY and CDR2 FYNNEI. In DNA form, the CDR3 reads TGTGCCAGCAGCCGACTAGTGGACGAGCAGTTCTTC. Its protein product is CASSRLVDEQFF.

The CDR3 nucleotides read TGTGCCTGGAGTGGACAGGTCGTGTCAGGGGAGCTGTTTTTT. It specifies CAWSGQVVSGELFF. The rearrangement uses TRBV30 and TRBJ2-2; a possible D gene is TRBD1 (6 bases). Germline-derived CDR1 and CDR2 are GTSNPN and SVGIG (reference sequence). The CDR3 totals 14 residues. V was trimmed by 1 base and J by 8 bases, leaving 14 bases between them. The full variable domain, rest sourced from reference TRBV30 and TRBJ2-2, is SQTIHQWPATLVQPVGSPLSLECTVEGTSNPNLYWYRQAAGRGLQLLFYSVGIGQISSEVPQNLSASRPQDRQFILSSKKLLLSDSGFYLCAWSGQVVSGELFFGEGSRLTVL.

In the case of this clone: One end of the junction does not line up with germline, which may come from a read error. The chain couples TRBV9 to TRBJ2-1; unclear D gene. This CDR3 contains 14 residues. Germline CDR1 and CDR2: SGDLS and YYNGEE. DNA of the CDR3: TGTGCCGGCAGCGTAGAAGTCAGGAACAATGAGCAGTTCTTC. Residues: CAGSVEVRNNEQFF.

The rearrangement uses TRBV7-7 and TRBJ1-3; 9 bases agree with TRBD1. The CDR3 loop spans 13 amino acids. The junction had 4 bases not matched to a gene; V was cut back by 5 bases and J by 8 bases. CDR1 and CDR2 from the germline V gene are SSHAT and FNYEAQ (reference sequence). As DNA, the CDR3 is TGTGCCAGCAGCCTGGGACAGGGACACACCATATATTTT. Translating it yields CASSLGQGHTIYF. The variable domain in full, with the rest retrieved from reference TRBV7-7 and TRBJ1-3, is GAGVSQSPRYKVTKRGQDVTLRCDPISSHATLYWYQQALGQGPEFLTYFNYEAQPDKSGLPSDRFSAERPEGSISTLTIQRTEQRDSAMYRCASSLGQGHTIYFGEGSWLTVV.

The chain combines TRBV11-2 with TRBJ2-3, with a tentative D call TRBD1 (5 bases). In germline, CDR1 is SGHAT, CDR2 FQNNGV. V was pared by 2 bases and J by 1 base, with 7 bases between. This CDR3 has 14 residues. CDR3 loop: CASSLIGGTDTQYF. The CDR3 region has the DNA TGTGCCAGCAGCTTAATAGGGGGCACAGATACGCAGTATTTT.

This rearrangement joins TRBV6-4 to TRBJ1-1, with D unclear. Germline CDR1 and CDR2: MRHNA and SNTAGT. Trimming removed 3 bases from V and 7 bases from J, with 9 bases in between. This CDR3 comprises 12 residues. CDR3 in amino acids: CASSERDYEAFF. The DNA for the CDR3 is TGTGCCAGCAGTGAGAGGGATTATGAAGCTTTCTTT.

Concerning this clone: Other DNA sequences in this sample translate to the same CDR3. The chain has TRBV6-1 and TRBJ2-6; possibly TRBD1 for D (6 bases). Germline V gene data show CDR1 as MNHNS and CDR2 as SASEGT. This CDR3 has 15 residues. Trimming shortened V by 8 bases and J by 0 bases, and 11 bases separated the two germline ends. The CDR3, as DNA: TGTGCCAGCTCAGACAGGTACTCTGGGGCCAACGTCCTGACTTTC. As protein: CASSDRYSGANVLTF.

V gene TRBV2 combines with J gene TRBJ1-5; the match to TRBD1 covers 9 bases. Germline lookup yields CDR1 SNHLY and CDR2 FYNNEI. The V segment lost 7 bases and the J segment 2 bases; nucleotides outside the gene matches: 6. This CDR3 is built from 15 residues. CDR3 region: CASNSGTGRNQPQHF. Here the CDR3 DNA reads TGTGCCAGCAATTCTGGGACAGGGCGCAATCAGCCCCAGCATTTT. Full variable domain (remainder filled in from reference TRBV2 and TRBJ1-5): EPEVTQTPSHQVTQMGQEVILRCVPISNHLYFYWYRQILGQKVEFLVSFYNNEISEKSEIFDDQFSVERPDGSNFTLKIRSTKLEDSAMYFCASNSGTGRNQPQHFGDGTRLSIL.

A single count supports this clone. The rearrangement joins TRBV5-4 to TRBJ1-1, with D maybe TRBD1 (6 bases). V gave up 4 bases and J gave up 1 base, with 17 bases separating them. Per the germline V gene, CDR1 is SGHNT and CDR2 is YYREEE (reference sequence). This CDR3 has 16 amino acids. CDR3 bases: TGTGCCAGCAGCCCGTACTCCTTAGGGGGGAACACTGAAGCTTTCTTT. This encodes CASSPYSLGGNTEAFF. The full variable domain, with the rest looked up from reference TRBV5-4 and TRBJ1-1, is ETGVTQSPTHLIKTRGQQVTLRCSSQSGHNTVSWYQQALGQGPQFIFQYYREEENGRGNFPPRFSGLQFPNYSSELNVNALELDDSALYLCASSPYSLGGNTEAFFGQGTRLTVV.

The table lists this clone with a few counts. Here the CDR3 reads CASSRTPYSNQPQHF. The CDR3, as DNA: TGTGCCAGCAGCCGGACACCATATAGCAATCAGCCCCAGCATTTT. This sequence joins TRBV28 and TRBJ1-5; D is perhaps TRBD1 (5 bases). Germline assignment: CDR1 MDHEN and CDR2 SYDVKM. The V end was cut by 6 bases, the J end by 0 bases, with 12 bases between. The CDR3 is 15 amino acids.

This chain links TRBV5-6 with TRBJ2-1, with TRBD2 matching over 14 bases. The germline V gene encodes CDR1 SGHDT and CDR2 YYEEEE. The J segment lost 12 bases and the V segment lost 3 bases, leaving 11 bases of the junction unmatched. The CDR3 has 16 residues. CDR3 coding DNA: TGTGCCAGCAGCTGGGGACTAGCGGGAGATTCGGGTCGGCAGTTCTTC. This gives the protein CASSWGLAGDSGRQFF.

The chain uses TRBV16 and TRBJ2-3; D perhaps matches TRBD2 (5 bases). This CDR3 spans 14 amino acids. CDR1 and CDR2 (germline): KGHSY, FQNENV. V lost 1 base and J 10 bases, leaving 15 bases between the germline ends. The CDR3: CASSQWTVTSAQYF. CDR3 sequence (DNA): TGTGCCAGCAGCCAATGGACCGTTACTAGTGCGCAGTATTTT.

The V gene is TRBV14, the J gene TRBJ1-5; D is unclear. The CDR3 covers 13 residues. Trimming shortened V by 1 base and J by 7 bases, and 8 bases separated the two germline ends. Looked up from germline, CDR1 is SGHDN and CDR2 is FVKESK. CDR3 in DNA: TGTGCCAGCAGCCAAGGGGCAGAGCAGCCCCAGCATTTT. This translates into CASSQGAEQPQHF.

The chain combines TRBV2 with TRBJ1-1, with D perhaps matching TRBD1 (6 bases). From germline, CDR1 is SNHLY and CDR2 FYNNEI. The CDR3 spans 15 residues. V lost 2 bases and J lost 2, with 12 bases in between. The CDR3, as DNA: TGTGCCAGCAGTGAAAGGGCCAGGGGAAACACTGAAGCTTTCTTT. This codes for CASSERARGNTEAFF.

The J gene is TRBJ2-5, the V gene TRBV7-2, with 12 bases fitting TRBD2. Germline values: CDR1 SGHTA, CDR2 FQGNSA. Unmatched junction bases numbered 12, after V lost 5 bases and J lost 2 bases. CDR3 length: 18 residues. CDR3 nucleotides: TGTGCCAGCAGCAGACCTAGCGGGGGGGCGTCGAGTCAAGAGACCCAGTACTTC. It translates to CASSRPSGGASSQETQYF.

The rearrangement links TRBV19 to TRBJ2-3; D gene ambiguous. V lost 5 bases and J 4 bases, leaving 13 bases between the germline ends. Germline V gives CDR1 LNHDA, CDR2 SQIVND (reference sequence). This CDR3 region has 14 residues. The CDR3 DNA sequence: TGTGCCAGTAGTTTCATGGCAAGCGCAGATACGCAGTATTTT. Translation: CASSFMASADTQYF.

This clone was detected once. V is TRBV5-1 and J is TRBJ1-1; the D is unclear. In germline, CDR1 is SGHRS, CDR2 YFSETQ. The CDR3 contains 13 residues. Trimming left V 1 base short and J 2 bases short, with 6 bases between. CDR3 sequence reads: CASSLTGNTEAFF. CDR3 nucleotide sequence: TGCGCCAGCAGCTTGACGGGAAACACTGAAGCTTTCTTT.

This sequence joins TRBV5-4 and TRBJ2-5; 8 bases map to TRBD1. Germline loops: CDR1 SGHNT, CDR2 YYREEE (reference sequence). V gave up 4 bases and J gave up 2 bases; unmatched junction bases: 13. CDR3 length: 17 amino acids. CDR3 residues: CASSPTDRESGQETQYF. In DNA form, the CDR3 reads TGTGCCAGCAGCCCTACGGACAGGGAAAGTGGGCAAGAGACCCAGTACTTC.

The rearrangement uses TRBV10-3 and TRBJ1-2; D is unclear. Germline V lookup: CDR1 ENHRY, CDR2 SYGVKD. V was trimmed by 8 bases and J by 1 base, leaving 11 bases between them. The CDR3 spans 13 residues. CDR3 region: CAIPGKYNYGYTF. CDR3 sequence (DNA): TGTGCCATCCCGGGTAAATATAACTATGGCTACACCTTC.

V and J are TRBV27 and TRBJ2-5; 16 bases agree with TRBD2. The CDR3 covers 19 residues. V dropped 0 bases and J dropped 5; count of bases not matched to a gene: 9. CDR1 and CDR2 from the germline V gene are MNHEY and SMNVEV (reference sequence). This chain's CDR3 is CASSLSIGTSGRARETQYF. As DNA, the CDR3 is TGTGCCAGCAGTTTATCGATCGGGACTAGCGGGAGGGCGAGGGAGACCCAGTACTTC.

This sequence joins TRBV29-1 and TRBJ2-3, with 12 bases matching TRBD2. Germline V gives CDR1 SQVTM, CDR2 ANQGSEA. With V trimmed by 7 bases and J by 8 bases, 10 bases remained unmatched. There are 14 residues in the CDR3. CDR3 in DNA: TGCAGCGCACCCGGGACTAGCGGGTTGTCTACGCAGTATTTT. Protein: CSAPGTSGLSTQYF.

This chain connects TRBV5-6 to TRBJ2-1; 9 nucleotides line up with TRBD2. Germline CDR1 and CDR2: SGHDT and YYEEEE. Trimming cost V 4 bases and J 3 bases; bases outside gene matches: 2. The CDR3 is made up of 14 amino acids. In DNA form, the CDR3 reads TGTGCCAGCAGCCTAGCGGGACGCTACAATGAGCAGTTCTTC. This encodes CASSLAGRYNEQFF. The whole variable domain, filled in from reference TRBV5-6 and TRBJ2-1, reads DAGVTQSPTHLIKTRGQQVTLRCSPKSGHDTVSWYQQALGQGPQFIFQYYEEEERQRGNFPDRFSGHQFPNYSSELNVNALLLGDSALYLCASSLAGRYNEQFFGPGTRLTVL.

The chain recombines TRBV4-1 with TRBJ2-3; possible D gene TRBD2, 6 bases. The CDR3 extends over 14 amino acids. Germline-derived CDR1 and CDR2 are MGHRA and YSYEKL. The V gene lost 1 base and the J gene lost 5 bases, with 10 bases spanning the gap. CDR3 sequence: CASSQAGAVDTQYF. The CDR3 DNA sequence: TGCGCCAGCAGCCAAGCGGGAGCGGTAGATACGCAGTATTTT.